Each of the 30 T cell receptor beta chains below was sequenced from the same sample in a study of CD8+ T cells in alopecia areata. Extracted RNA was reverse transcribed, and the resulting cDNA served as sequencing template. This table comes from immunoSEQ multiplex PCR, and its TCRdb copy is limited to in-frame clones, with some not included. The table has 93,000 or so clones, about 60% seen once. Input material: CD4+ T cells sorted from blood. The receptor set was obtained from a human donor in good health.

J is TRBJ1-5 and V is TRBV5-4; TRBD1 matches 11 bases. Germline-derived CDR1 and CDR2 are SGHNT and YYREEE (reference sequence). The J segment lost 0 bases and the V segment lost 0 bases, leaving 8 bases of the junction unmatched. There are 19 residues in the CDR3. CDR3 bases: TGTGCCAGCAGCTTGGGGCACCGGGACAGGGGGGGTAGCAATCAGCCCCAGCATTTT. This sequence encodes CASSLGHRDRGGSNQPQHF. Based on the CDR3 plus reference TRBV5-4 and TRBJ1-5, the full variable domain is ETGVTQSPTHLIKTRGQQVTLRCSSQSGHNTVSWYQQALGQGPQFIFQYYREEENGRGNFPPRFSGLQFPNYSSELNVNALELDDSALYLCASSLGHRDRGGSNQPQHFGDGTRLSIL.

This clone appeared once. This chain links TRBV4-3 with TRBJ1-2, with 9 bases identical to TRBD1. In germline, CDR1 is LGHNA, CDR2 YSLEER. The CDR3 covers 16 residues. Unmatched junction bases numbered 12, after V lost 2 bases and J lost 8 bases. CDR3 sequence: CASSQFLTGGKGGYTF. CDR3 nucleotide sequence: TGCGCCAGCAGCCAATTCTTAACAGGGGGCAAAGGGGGCTACACCTTC.

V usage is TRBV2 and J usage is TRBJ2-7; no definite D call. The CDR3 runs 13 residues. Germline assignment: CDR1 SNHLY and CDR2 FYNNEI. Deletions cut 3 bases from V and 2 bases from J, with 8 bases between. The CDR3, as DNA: TGTGCCAGCAGTGAGCAGGTCCCCTACGAGCAGTACTTC. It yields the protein CASSEQVPYEQYF.

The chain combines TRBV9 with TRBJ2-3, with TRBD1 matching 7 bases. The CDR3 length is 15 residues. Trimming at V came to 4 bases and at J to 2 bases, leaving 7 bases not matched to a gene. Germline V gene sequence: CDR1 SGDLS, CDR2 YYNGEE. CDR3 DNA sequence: TGTGCCAGCAGCCTAATGGGACAGACCACAGATACGCAGTATTTT. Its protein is CASSLMGQTTDTQYF.

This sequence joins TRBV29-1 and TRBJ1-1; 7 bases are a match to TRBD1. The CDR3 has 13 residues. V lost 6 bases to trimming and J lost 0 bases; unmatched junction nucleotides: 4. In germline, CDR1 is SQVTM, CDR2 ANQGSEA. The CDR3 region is CSVLGQVNTEAFF. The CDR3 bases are TGCAGCGTCCTTGGACAGGTGAACACTGAAGCTTTCTTT.

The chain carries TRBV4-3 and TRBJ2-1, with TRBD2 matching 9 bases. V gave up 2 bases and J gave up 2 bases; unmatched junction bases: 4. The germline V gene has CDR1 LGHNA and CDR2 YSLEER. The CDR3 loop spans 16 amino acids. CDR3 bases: TGCGCCAGCAGCCAACAGCGGGGGGTTGCCTACAATGAGCAGTTCTTC. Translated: CASSQQRGVAYNEQFF.

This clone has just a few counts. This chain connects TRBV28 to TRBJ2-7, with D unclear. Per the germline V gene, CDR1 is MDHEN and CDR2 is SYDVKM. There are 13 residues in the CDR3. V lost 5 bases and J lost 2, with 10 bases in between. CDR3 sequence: CASSPRAPYEQYF. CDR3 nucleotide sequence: TGTGCCAGCAGTCCCCGGGCCCCCTACGAGCAGTACTTC.

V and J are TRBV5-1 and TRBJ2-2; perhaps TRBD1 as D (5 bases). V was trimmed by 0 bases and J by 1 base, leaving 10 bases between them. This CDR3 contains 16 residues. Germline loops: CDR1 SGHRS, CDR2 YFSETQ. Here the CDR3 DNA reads TGCGCCAGCAGCTTGGCAGGGCGGCTGAACACCGGGGAGCTGTTTTTT. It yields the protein CASSLAGRLNTGELFF.

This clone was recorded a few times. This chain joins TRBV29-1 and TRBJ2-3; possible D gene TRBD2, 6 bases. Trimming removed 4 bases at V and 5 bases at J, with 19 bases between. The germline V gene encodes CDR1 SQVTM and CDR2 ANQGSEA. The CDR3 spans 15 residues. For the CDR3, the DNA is TGCAGCGTTGCTTTGTCGTCAACGCGGGGAGATACGCAGTATTTT. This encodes CSVALSSTRGDTQYF.

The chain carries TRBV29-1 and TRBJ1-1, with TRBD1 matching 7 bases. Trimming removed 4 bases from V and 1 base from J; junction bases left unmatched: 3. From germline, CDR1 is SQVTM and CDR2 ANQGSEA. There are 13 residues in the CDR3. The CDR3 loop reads CSVARDRNTEAFF. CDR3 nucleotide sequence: TGCAGCGTTGCTCGGGACAGGAACACTGAAGCTTTCTTT. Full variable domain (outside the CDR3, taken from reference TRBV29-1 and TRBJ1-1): SAVISQKPSRDICQRGTSLTIQCQVDSQVTMMFWYRQQPGQSLTLIATANQGSEATYESGFVIDKFPISRPNLTFSTLTVSNMSPEDSSIYLCSVARDRNTEAFFGQGTRLTVV.

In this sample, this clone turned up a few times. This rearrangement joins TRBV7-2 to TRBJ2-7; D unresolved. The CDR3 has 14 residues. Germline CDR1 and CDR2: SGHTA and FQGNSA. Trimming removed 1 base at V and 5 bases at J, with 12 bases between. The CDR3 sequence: CASSLVRRSHEQYF. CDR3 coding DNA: TGTGCCAGCAGCTTAGTCCGGAGAAGCCACGAGCAGTACTTC.

For the CDR3, the DNA is TGCACCAGGAACACTGAAGCTTTCTTT. This encodes CTRNTEAFF. This chain uses TRBV1 with TRBJ1-1. TRBV1 is recorded as a pseudogene. This CDR3 comprises 9 residues.

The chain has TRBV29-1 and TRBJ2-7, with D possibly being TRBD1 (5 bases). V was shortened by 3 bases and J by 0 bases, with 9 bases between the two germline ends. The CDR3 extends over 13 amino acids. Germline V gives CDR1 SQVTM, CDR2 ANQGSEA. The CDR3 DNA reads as TGCAGCGTTGAGACAGCGAACTCCTACGAGCAGTACTTC. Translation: CSVETANSYEQYF.

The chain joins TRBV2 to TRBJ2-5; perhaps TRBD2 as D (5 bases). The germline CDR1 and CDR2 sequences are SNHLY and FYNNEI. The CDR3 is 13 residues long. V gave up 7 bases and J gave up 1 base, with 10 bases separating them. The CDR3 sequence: CASIASTQETQYF. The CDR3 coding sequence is TGTGCCAGCATAGCTAGCACCCAAGAGACCCAGTACTTC.

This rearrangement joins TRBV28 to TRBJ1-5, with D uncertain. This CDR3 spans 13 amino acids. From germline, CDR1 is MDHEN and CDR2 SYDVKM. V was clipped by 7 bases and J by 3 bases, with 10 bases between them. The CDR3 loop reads CASNGVSNQPQHF. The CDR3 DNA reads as TGTGCCAGCAATGGGGTCTCCAATCAGCCCCAGCATTTT.

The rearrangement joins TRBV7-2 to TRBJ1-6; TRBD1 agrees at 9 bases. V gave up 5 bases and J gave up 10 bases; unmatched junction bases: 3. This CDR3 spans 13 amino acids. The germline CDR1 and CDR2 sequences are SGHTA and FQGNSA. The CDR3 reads CASSRDRESPLHF. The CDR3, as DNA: TGTGCCAGCAGCAGGGACAGGGAATCACCCCTCCACTTT.

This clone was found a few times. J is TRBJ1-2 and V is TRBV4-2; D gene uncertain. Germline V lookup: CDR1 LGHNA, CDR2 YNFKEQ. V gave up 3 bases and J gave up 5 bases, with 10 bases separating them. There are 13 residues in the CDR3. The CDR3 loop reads CASSQGIGYGYTF. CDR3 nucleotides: TGTGCCAGCAGCCAGGGAATTGGATATGGCTACACCTTC.

This CDR3 is CASSQDSQTYEQYF. The CDR3 DNA reads TGTGCCAGCAGCCAAGATTCACAGACCTACGAGCAGTACTTC. The chain has TRBV4-2 and TRBJ2-7, with D unresolved. V dropped 0 bases and J dropped 2 bases, with 8 bases sitting between them. Germline CDR1 LGHNA, CDR2 YNFKEQ. The CDR3 length is 14 residues.

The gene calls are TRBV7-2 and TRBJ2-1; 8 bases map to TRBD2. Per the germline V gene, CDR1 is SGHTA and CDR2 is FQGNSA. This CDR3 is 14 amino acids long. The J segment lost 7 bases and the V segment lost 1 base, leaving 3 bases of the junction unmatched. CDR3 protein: CASSLDGTRNEQFF. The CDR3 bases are TGTGCCAGCAGCTTAGACGGGACTAGGAATGAGCAGTTCTTC.

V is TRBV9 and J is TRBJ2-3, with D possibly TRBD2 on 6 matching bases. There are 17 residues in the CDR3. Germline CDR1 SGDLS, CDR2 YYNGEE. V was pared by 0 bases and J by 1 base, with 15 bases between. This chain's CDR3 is CASSVASTSSGTDTQYF. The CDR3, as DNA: TGTGCCAGCAGCGTAGCTAGCACTAGCTCAGGCACAGATACGCAGTATTTT. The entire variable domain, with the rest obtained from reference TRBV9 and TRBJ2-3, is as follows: DSGVTQTPKHLITATGQRVTLRCSPRSGDLSVYWYQQSLDQGLQFLIQYYNGEERAKGNILERFSAQQFPDLHSELNLSSLELGDSALYFCASSVASTSSGTDTQYFGPGTRLTVL.

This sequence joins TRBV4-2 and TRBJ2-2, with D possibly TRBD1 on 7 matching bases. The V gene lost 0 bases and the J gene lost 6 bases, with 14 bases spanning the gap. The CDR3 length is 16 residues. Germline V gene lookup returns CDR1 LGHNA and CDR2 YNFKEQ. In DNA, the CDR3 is TGTGCCAGCAGCCAAGAAGGGGGGACAGTGCCCGGGGAGCTGTTTTTT. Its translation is CASSQEGGTVPGELFF.

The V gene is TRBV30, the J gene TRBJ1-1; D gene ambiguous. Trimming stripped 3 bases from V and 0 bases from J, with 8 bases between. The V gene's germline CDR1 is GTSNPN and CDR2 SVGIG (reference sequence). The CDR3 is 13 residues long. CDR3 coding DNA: TGTGCCTGGAGGGGCAACCTGAACACTGAAGCTTTCTTT. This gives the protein CAWRGNLNTEAFF.

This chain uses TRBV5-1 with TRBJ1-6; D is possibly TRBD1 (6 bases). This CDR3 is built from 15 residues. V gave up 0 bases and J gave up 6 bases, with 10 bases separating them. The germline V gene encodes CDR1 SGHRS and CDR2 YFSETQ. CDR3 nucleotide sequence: TGCGCCAGCAGCTTGGAAGGACAGATTAATTCACCCCTCCACTTT. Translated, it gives CASSLEGQINSPLHF.

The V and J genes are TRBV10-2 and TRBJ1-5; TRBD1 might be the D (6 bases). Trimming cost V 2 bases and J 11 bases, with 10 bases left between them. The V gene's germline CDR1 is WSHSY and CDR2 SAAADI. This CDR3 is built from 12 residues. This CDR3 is CASSERGQSQHF. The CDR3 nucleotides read TGCGCCAGCAGTGAGCGGGGGCAGTCCCAGCATTTT.

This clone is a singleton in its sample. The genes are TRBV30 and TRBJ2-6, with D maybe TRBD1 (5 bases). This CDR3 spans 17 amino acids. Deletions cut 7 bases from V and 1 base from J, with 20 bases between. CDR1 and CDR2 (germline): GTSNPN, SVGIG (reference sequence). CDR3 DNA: TGTGCCTTCCCGAAGGGCAGGGTCCCGTCTGGGGCCAACGTCCTGACTTTC. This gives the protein CAFPKGRVPSGANVLTF.

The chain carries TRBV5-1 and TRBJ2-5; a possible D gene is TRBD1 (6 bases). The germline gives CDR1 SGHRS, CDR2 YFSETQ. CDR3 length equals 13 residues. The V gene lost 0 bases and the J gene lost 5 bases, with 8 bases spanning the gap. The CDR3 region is CASSLEGVETQYF. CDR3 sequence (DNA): TGCGCCAGCAGCTTGGAGGGGGTGGAGACCCAGTACTTC.

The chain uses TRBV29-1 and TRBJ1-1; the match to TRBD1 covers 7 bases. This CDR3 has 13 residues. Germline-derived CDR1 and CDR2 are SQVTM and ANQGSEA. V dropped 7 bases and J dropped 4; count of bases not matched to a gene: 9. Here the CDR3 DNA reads TGCAGCGCGGACAGGACATCGAGCACTGAAGCTTTCTTT. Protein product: CSADRTSSTEAFF.

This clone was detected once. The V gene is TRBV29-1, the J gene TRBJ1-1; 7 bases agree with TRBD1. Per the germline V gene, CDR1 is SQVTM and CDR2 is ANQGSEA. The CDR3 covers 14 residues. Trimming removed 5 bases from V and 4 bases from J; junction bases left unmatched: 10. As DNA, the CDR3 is TGCAGCGTTAACAGGGACAGTACCCCCACTGAAGCTTTCTTT. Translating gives CSVNRDSTPTEAFF.

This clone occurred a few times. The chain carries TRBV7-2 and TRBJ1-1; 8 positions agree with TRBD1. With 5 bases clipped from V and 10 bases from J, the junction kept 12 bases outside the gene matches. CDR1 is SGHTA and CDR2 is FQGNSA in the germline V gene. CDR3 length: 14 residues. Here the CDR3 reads CASSNLNYRGGAFF. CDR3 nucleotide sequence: TGTGCCAGCAGCAACCTAAATTACAGGGGGGGAGCTTTCTTT.

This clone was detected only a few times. CDR3 in DNA: TGTGCCAGCTCACCGGCGGGACAGGGGACGGGTAGCAATCAGCCCCAGCATTTT. It yields the protein CASSPAGQGTGSNQPQHF. This chain joins TRBV18 and TRBJ1-5; the match to TRBD1 covers 10 bases. The CDR3 runs 18 residues. Germline lookup yields CDR1 KGHSH and CDR2 LQKENI. With 3 bases clipped from V and 0 bases from J, the junction kept 8 bases outside the gene matches. The full variable domain, its missing parts supplied by reference TRBV18 and TRBJ1-5, is NAGVMQNPRHLVRRRGQEARLRCSPMKGHSHVYWYRQLPEEGLKFMVYLQKENIIDESGMPKERFSAEFPKEGPSILRIQQVVRGDSAAYFCASSPAGQGTGSNQPQHFGDGTRLSIL.